Sequencing of this T cell receptor beta chain was carried out in a study of blood T cell repertoires in COVID-19. Study as a whole: Some COVID-19 samples were acute and others convalescent; all came from the United States, Italy and Spain. In each case, the material was cDNA or gDNA derived from T cells, B-cell-depleted T cells, or PBMCs.

The germline CDR1 and CDR2 sequences are LGHNA and YSLEER. This CDR3 spans 16 amino acids. V was pared by 0 bases and J by 4 bases, with 5 bases of the junction left unmatched. Authors' data handling: Researchers report that nucleated cell counts were estimated from reference gene primer amplification. Profiling relied on immunoSEQ multiplex PCR, and the TCRdb table lists in-frame clones only, not all of them. That table gives V, J and clone size, and the DNA gave D and trimming. The sample contains about 150,000 clones, about 82% of which appear only once. The sequence was collected from a man aged 50 or older with active or convalescent COVID-19. The V gene is TRBV4-3, the J gene TRBJ2-3, with 9 bases identical to TRBD2. Material for sequencing was peripheral blood. The CDR3 bases are TGCGCCAGCAGCCAAGATCGGCTAGCGGGGCCAGATACGCAGTATTTT. It specifies CASSQDRLAGPDTQYF.